These T cell receptor beta chains were read from a single sample in a study of cytomegalovirus exposure and HLA in healthy donors. Sequenced by immunoSEQ multiplex PCR; TCRdb stores in-frame clones only, minus some. The sample lists roughly 200,000 clones, 65% to 85% occurring once. Material for sequencing was PBMCs. The receptors were gathered from a man aged 25 to 40 in good health and CMV-seronegative. Each CDR3 is given with its conserved first and last residue. Rows may omit the clone size; those that give it use once, few, many or a size class.

V gene: TRBV7-2; clone size: NA; CDR3 protein: CASSLSGGRNTEAFF
V gene: TRBV19; clone size: few; CDR3 protein: CASSHRGLNTEAFF
V gene: TRBV4-3; clone size: NA; CDR3 protein: CASSQQGTEAFF
V gene: TRBV27; clone size: few; CDR3 protein: CASNHRGMNTEAFF
V gene: TRBV6-1; clone size: NA; CDR3 protein: CASSEALKTQYF
V gene: TRBV5-1; clone size: NA; CDR3 protein: CASSLTTGGREAFF
V gene: TRBV28; clone size: NA; CDR3 protein: CASSFRDRPYEQYF
V gene: TRBV5-1; clone size: NA; CDR3 protein: CASSVTSGGGYEQYF
V gene: TRBV4-1; clone size: NA; CDR3 protein: CASSQDHPGLNTEAFF
V gene: TRBV18; clone size: NA; CDR3 protein: CASSLFEETQYF
V gene: TRBV5-4; clone size: once; CDR3 protein: CASSGRRQDYNEQFF
V gene: TRBV7-2; clone size: NA; CDR3 protein: CASSLGAIYGYTF
V gene: TRBV7-9; clone size: NA; CDR3 protein: CASTVGGQALNYGYTF
V gene: TRBV6-5; clone size: NA; CDR3 protein: CASRMTGVTGQPQHF
V gene: TRBV7-2; clone size: NA; CDR3 protein: CASSPGGPGASVLTF
V gene: TRBV2; clone size: NA; CDR3 protein: CASVGQQETQYF
V gene: TRBV27; clone size: few; CDR3 protein: CASSRGTATNYGYTF
V gene: TRBV28; clone size: once; CDR3 protein: CASSFPGTNEKLFF
V gene: TRBV7-2; clone size: NA; CDR3 protein: CASSLGGQAIYEQYF
V gene: TRBV7-9; clone size: once; CDR3 protein: CASSSDYYEQYF
V gene: TRBV10-2; clone size: NA; CDR3 protein: CASSGRGRGPNTGELFF
V gene: TRBV5-1; clone size: once; CDR3 protein: CASSLSTIGTAGIHTIYF
V gene: TRBV5-4; clone size: NA; CDR3 protein: CASSPRGVQETQYF
V gene: TRBV6-5; clone size: NA; CDR3 protein: CASSRGRASNEKLFF
V gene: TRBV4-2; clone size: NA; CDR3 protein: CASSQEGGGLSYEQYF
V gene: TRBV4-1; clone size: NA; CDR3 protein: CASSQDPGYYGYTF
V gene: TRBV18; clone size: NA; CDR3 protein: CASSPGTSGGNEQFF
V gene: TRBV18; clone size: NA; CDR3 protein: CASSPVGVGELFF
V gene: TRBV5-1; clone size: NA; CDR3 protein: CASSLAVENTEAFF
V gene: TRBV4-2; clone size: NA; CDR3 protein: CASSQAGTGTSYTEAFF
V gene: TRBV28; clone size: NA; CDR3 protein: CASSSGWDWRVVQETQYF
V gene: TRBV7-2; clone size: NA; CDR3 protein: CASTRERQNIQYF
V gene: TRBV7-7; clone size: NA; CDR3 protein: CASSQDRDSYNSPLHF
V gene: TRBV7-8; clone size: few; CDR3 protein: CASSLGSSGEGTYNEQFF
V gene: TRBV10-2; clone size: NA; CDR3 protein: CADRDRGCGNTIYF
V gene: TRBV7-2; clone size: NA; CDR3 protein: CASSRRATGANSPLHF
V gene: TRBV29-1; clone size: NA; CDR3 protein: CSVDPTASGGTDTQYF
V gene: TRBV6-5; clone size: NA; CDR3 protein: CASSYRGRNTEAFF
V gene: TRBV6-5; clone size: NA; CDR3 protein: CASSLQGDNYGYTF
V gene: TRBV19; clone size: few; CDR3 protein: CAIRGGSGANVLTF
V gene: TRBV19; clone size: NA; CDR3 protein: CASSIWTGSPINQPQHF
V gene: TRBV15; clone size: NA; CDR3 protein: CATSRDNGLGGADTQYF
V gene: TRBV11-2; clone size: NA; CDR3 protein: CASSRDRVNTEAFF
V gene: TRBV14; clone size: NA; CDR3 protein: CASSPTGTYNSPLHF
V gene: TRBV5-1; clone size: NA; CDR3 protein: CASSRTGGTEAFF
V gene: TRBV2; clone size: NA; CDR3 protein: CASSSQETQYF
V gene: TRBV21-1; clone size: few; CDR3 protein: CASTIKGRTGEGNSPLHF
V gene: TRBV23-1; clone size: once; CDR3 protein: CASIRDRDAYEQYF
V gene: TRBV19; clone size: few; CDR3 protein: CASSIGGAGGTQYF